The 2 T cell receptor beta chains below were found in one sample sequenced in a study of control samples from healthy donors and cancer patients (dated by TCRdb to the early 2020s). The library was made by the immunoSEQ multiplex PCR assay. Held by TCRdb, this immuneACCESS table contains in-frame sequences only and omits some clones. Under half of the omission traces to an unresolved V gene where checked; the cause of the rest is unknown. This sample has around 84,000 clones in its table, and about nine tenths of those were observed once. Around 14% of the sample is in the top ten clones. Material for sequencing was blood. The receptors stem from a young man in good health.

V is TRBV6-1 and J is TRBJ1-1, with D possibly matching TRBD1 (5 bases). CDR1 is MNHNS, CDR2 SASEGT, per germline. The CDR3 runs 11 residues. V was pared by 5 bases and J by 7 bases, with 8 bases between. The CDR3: CASSWGNEAFF. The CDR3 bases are TGTGCCAGCAGTTGGGGGAATGAAGCTTTCTTT.

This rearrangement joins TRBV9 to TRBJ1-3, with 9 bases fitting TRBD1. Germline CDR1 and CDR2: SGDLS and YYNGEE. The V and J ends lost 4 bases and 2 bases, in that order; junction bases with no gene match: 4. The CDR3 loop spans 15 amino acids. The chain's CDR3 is CASSPRDRAGNTIYF. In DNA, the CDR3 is TGTGCCAGCAGCCCCCGGGACAGGGCTGGAAACACCATATATTTT.